This T cell receptor beta chain originates from a study of shared clonotypes between healthy human individuals. Genomic DNA (from each subset) was split evenly across several immunoSEQ plates. Here immunoSEQ multiplex PCR was the method, and the copy in TCRdb shows in-frame clones only, minus some. The table has 450,000 to 500,000 clones, roughly 80% seen once. Around 86 million PBMCs went into genomic DNA for unsorted samples. V lost 6 bases and J lost 1; bases outside the gene matches: 4. Germline CDR1 MDHEN, CDR2 SYDVKM. The length of the CDR3 is 15 residues. This receptor was identified in a woman aged 40-49 years in good health. Some clones in this sample may be carry-over from other donors' samples. The sequencing input was PBMCs. This chain links TRBV28 with TRBJ2-2; 8 bases agree with TRBD1. CDR3 DNA: TGTGCCAGCAGAAAACAGGGGGAGAACACCGGGGAGCTGTTTTTT. Amino acids: CASRKQGENTGELFF.